The clone carrying this TCR beta chain was seen at least ten times. Germline CDR1 is WSHSY and CDR2 is SAAADI. The CDR3 length is 16 residues. The V and J ends lost 0 bases and 7 bases respectively, with 16 bases between them. This entry belongs to a study of early T cells in non-severe SARS-CoV-2 infection. From the 5' RACE reads, TCRdb called clonotypes with MiXCR, one entry per CDR3 protein. Among about 55,000 distinct CDR3 sequences listed, 9.5% to 15% were seen once. This TCR was recovered from an adult who was a healthcare worker with PCR-confirmed SARS-CoV-2 infection or an uninfected control (not recorded which). The V gene is TRBV10-2, the J gene TRBJ2-4, with a possible D match to TRBD2 (6 bases). Input material: whole blood. The CDR3 is CASSESSSTGANIQYF. CDR3 sequence (DNA): TGCGCCAGCAGTGAGTCCAGTAGCACGGGAGCGAACATTCAGTACTTC.